This T cell receptor beta chain comes out of a study of blood T cell repertoires in COVID-19 (TCRdb year 2020). The study in broad terms: Samples from collaborators originated in the United States, Italy and Spain and spanned both the acute and convalescent phases of COVID-19. The prospective study material was composed of cDNA or gDNA derived from T cells, B-cell-depleted T cells, or PBMCs. Subjects who had been exposed to COVID-19, were actively infected with it, or had recovered from it provided the deeply sampled blood TCRbeta repertoires that made up the dataset. The repertoires were made available in a free public database intended to serve as a resource for research on the immune response to SARS-CoV-2. Samples came from the ongoing ImmuneRACE study (first 160 participants) plus 1,254 subjects from 6 global collaborators. Sample metadata almost always included a de-identified subject ID, COVID-19 status, age in years and sex. HLA class I and class II types, where available, came from metadata supplied by the sample provider rather than from assay-based typing. What the work shows at the level of the full study, not this receptor alone: Clinical and demographic metadata were provided uncurated, with the amount varying by source and participant.

Turning to this clone: The antigen it recognizes is unknown. No base quality values were provided; no much bigger clone lies one nucleotide off.

The immunoSEQ Assay, a bias-controlled multiplex PCR, was used to amplify TCRbeta CDR3 regions from genomic DNA. The study's own analysis went as follows. Nucleated cell counts per sample were estimated from amplification of reference gene primers within the assay. Sequence reads were collapsed and filtered to measure the absolute abundance of every unique TCRbeta CDR3 rearrangement. For each sample, productive Simpson clonality was calculated by taking the square root of Simpson's diversity index across productive rearrangements. As stored in TCRdb, this immuneACCESS dataset retains in-frame rearrangements with V and J assigned. A fraction of the clones does not appear; measured against another copy, unresolved V genes explain less than half of the discrepancy, and the remainder lacks a known reason. The D gene and trimming were derived from the DNA, and the V and J assignments and clone size from that table. The sample has about 350,000 clones on record, approximately 89% of them singletons. Together, the top ten hold 3.9% of the sample.

One collaborating source in Seattle enrolled patients during active infection and followed them longitudinally through the course of disease. Collaborating institutions collected whole blood in K2EDTA tubes following their own protocols. For TCRbeta analysis, collaborators shipped samples in one of three forms: frozen whole blood, isolated PBMCs, or DNA extracted from either of those sample types. Spanning cysteine to phenylalanine, the CDR3 consists of 13 amino acids. Only the CDR3 DNA stays, 39 bases, in frame from base 1. The junction shows trimming of 4 bases on V and 4 bases on J, plus 10 bases between the germline ends. The germline V gene (reference sequence) gives CDR1 as SEHNR and CDR2 as FQNEAQ.

The chain couples TRBV7-9 to TRBJ1-2; the best D guess is TRBD1, with 6 bases matching. This TCR derives from a woman aged 55-70 years with COVID-19, enrolled during active disease. Sequencing used peripheral blood. The DNA sequence is TGTGCCAGCAGCTCCGGGACACCCTATGGCTACACCTTC. This codes for CASSSGTPYGYTF.